Shown below are 30 T cell receptor beta chains from a single sample sequenced in a study of shared clonotypes between healthy human individuals. The naive CD8 population came from CD45RO-negative cells selected for CCR7, without terminally differentiated effector memory CD45RA+ cells. Libraries were prepared by immunoSEQ multiplex PCR; TCRdb keeps only in-frame clonotypes and omits some of them. Among fewer than 850,000 clones listed, 95% to 97% were seen once. Sequences were obtained from naive CD8+ T cells sorted from blood. The receptors here all came from a man younger than 45 in good health.

The rearrangement uses TRBV9 and TRBJ2-2, with TRBD2 matching 11 bases. CDR3 length equals 14 residues. Germline trimming cut 4 bases from V and 5 bases from J; bases unmatched to any gene: 1. CDR1 is SGDLS, CDR2 YYNGEE, per germline. CDR3 sequence: CASSLAGGTGELFF. CDR3 nucleotides: TGTGCCAGCAGCTTAGCGGGAGGGACCGGGGAGCTGTTTTTT. Combining the CDR3 with reference TRBV9 and TRBJ2-2 gives the whole variable domain DSGVTQTPKHLITATGQRVTLRCSPRSGDLSVYWYQQSLDQGLQFLIQYYNGEERAKGNILERFSAQQFPDLHSELNLSSLELGDSALYFCASSLAGGTGELFFGEGSRLTVL.

The chain employs TRBV4-1 and TRBJ1-5; D is undetermined. The germline V gene has CDR1 MGHRA and CDR2 YSYEKL. V was clipped by 4 bases and J by 1 base, with 11 bases between them. The CDR3 is 15 amino acids. The CDR3 nucleotides read TGCGCCAGCAGCCTGGCATCGGGGAGCAATCAGCCCCAGCATTTT. It is translated as CASSLASGSNQPQHF.

This chain joins TRBV4-1 and TRBJ2-1, with a possible D match to TRBD2 (5 bases). Trimming stripped 5 bases from V and 7 bases from J, with 9 bases between. In germline, CDR1 is MGHRA, CDR2 YSYEKL. The CDR3 extends over 12 amino acids. The DNA for the CDR3 is TGCGCCAGCAGCTCCCCGGGGAATGAGCAGTTCTTC. Its protein product is CASSSPGNEQFF.

V and J are TRBV5-4 and TRBJ1-5; D gene ambiguous. V was cut by 3 bases and J by 3 bases, with 7 bases left in between. Germline lookup yields CDR1 SGHNT and CDR2 YYREEE (reference sequence). The CDR3 loop spans 13 amino acids. This CDR3 is CASSSAINQPQHF. The CDR3 nucleotides are TGTGCCAGCAGCTCTGCAATCAATCAGCCCCAGCATTTT.

The rearrangement links TRBV29-1 to TRBJ2-5, with TRBD2 matching over 7 bases. The CDR3 is 15 residues long. After removal of 4 bases from V and 7 bases from J, the junction contained 15 bases not matched to a gene. CDR1 and CDR2 from the germline V gene are SQVTM and ANQGSEA. DNA for the CDR3: TGCAGCGTTGTCCTGACTAGCCAGGCCCAGGGGACCCAGTACTTC. Protein sequence: CSVVLTSQAQGTQYF.

The chain joins TRBV10-2 to TRBJ1-1; 8 bases map to TRBD1. Germline assignment: CDR1 WSHSY and CDR2 SAAADI. This CDR3 spans 13 amino acids. The V gene end was trimmed by 7 bases and the J gene end by 1 base; junction bases not matched to a gene: 2. The CDR3 coding sequence is TGCGCCAGCACAGGGGGCAGGAACACTGAAGCTTTCTTT. Residues: CASTGGRNTEAFF.

The chain couples TRBV2 to TRBJ2-7, with unresolved D. The length of the CDR3 is 15 residues. V dropped 3 bases and J dropped 7 bases, with 19 bases sitting between them. Germline V lookup: CDR1 SNHLY, CDR2 FYNNEI. In nucleotides, the CDR3 is TGTGCCAGCAGTGAGGGTCTAGGGTTGGGTCGGGAGCAGTACTTC. Protein product: CASSEGLGLGREQYF. Looking up the rest from reference TRBV2 and TRBJ2-7 gives the full variable domain: EPEVTQTPSHQVTQMGQEVILRCVPISNHLYFYWYRQILGQKVEFLVSFYNNEISEKSEIFDDQFSVERPDGSNFTLKIRSTKLEDSAMYFCASSEGLGLGREQYFGPGTRLTVT.

The rearrangement joins TRBV5-4 to TRBJ2-7; 9 bases fit TRBD2. Germline lookup yields CDR1 SGHNT and CDR2 YYREEE (reference sequence). Trimming removed 1 base from V and 1 base from J; junction bases left unmatched: 12. The CDR3 has 18 residues. CDR3 nucleotides: TGTGCCAGCAGCTTGTATGTGGGTCTAGCGGGACCATCCTACGAGCAGTACTTC. This codes for CASSLYVGLAGPSYEQYF.

V and J are TRBV18 and TRBJ2-1; TRBD1 agrees at 9 bases. Germline V gives CDR1 KGHSH, CDR2 LQKENI. This CDR3 spans 14 amino acids. The J segment lost 6 bases and the V segment lost 2 bases, leaving 2 bases of the junction unmatched. The CDR3 sequence is CASSPVTGGNEQFF. DNA of the CDR3: TGTGCCAGCTCACCAGTGACAGGGGGCAATGAGCAGTTCTTC. Based on the CDR3 plus reference TRBV18 and TRBJ2-1, the full variable domain is NAGVMQNPRHLVRRRGQEARLRCSPMKGHSHVYWYRQLPEEGLKFMVYLQKENIIDESGMPKERFSAEFPKEGPSILRIQQVVRGDSAAYFCASSPVTGGNEQFFGPGTRLTVL.

The chain is built from TRBV5-1 and TRBJ2-7; 11 bases align to TRBD2. The V gene end was trimmed by 6 bases and the J gene end by 4 bases; junction bases not matched to a gene: 9. The germline V gene encodes CDR1 SGHRS and CDR2 YFSETQ. CDR3 length equals 15 residues. The CDR3 DNA reads as TGCGCCAGCACCGAACTAGCGGGAGCGATTTACGAGCAGTACTTC. Protein product: CASTELAGAIYEQYF.

The rearrangement uses TRBV5-5 and TRBJ1-2; D is uncertain. The V and J ends lost 4 bases and 3 bases respectively, with 16 bases between them. The V gene's germline CDR1 is SGHKS and CDR2 YYEKEE (reference sequence). There are 15 residues in the CDR3. CDR3 DNA sequence: TGTGCCAGCAGCACCCGCCGGACGGATTACTATGGCTACACCTTC. Translated, it gives CASSTRRTDYYGYTF. The full variable domain, in which reference TRBV5-5 and TRBJ1-2 provide the parts outside the CDR3, is DAGVTQSPTHLIKTRGQQVTLRCSPISGHKSVSWYQQVLGQGPQFIFQYYEKEERGRGNFPDRFSARQFPNYSSELNVNALLLGDSALYLCASSTRRTDYYGYTFGSGTRLTVV.

The table lists this clone with a count of one. This chain uses TRBV14 with TRBJ2-7; D is undetermined. Deletions cut 0 bases from V and 4 bases from J, with 10 bases between. CDR3 size: 14 residues. Looked up from germline, CDR1 is SGHDN and CDR2 is FVKESK. CDR3 sequence reads: CASSQDPSDYEQYF. DNA of the CDR3: TGTGCCAGCAGCCAAGACCCCAGCGATTACGAGCAGTACTTC.

The chain carries TRBV18 and TRBJ2-3; D unresolved. Germline V gene data show CDR1 as KGHSH and CDR2 as LQKENI. V lost 3 bases and J lost 0, with 10 bases in between. This CDR3 spans 15 amino acids. This CDR3 reads CASSPGRTSTDTQYF. CDR3 coding DNA: TGTGCCAGCTCACCGGGCAGAACTAGCACAGATACGCAGTATTTT.

The chain is built from TRBV27 and TRBJ2-7, with D tentatively TRBD2 (6 bases). Germline CDR1 MNHEY, CDR2 SMNVEV (reference sequence). The CDR3 consists of 13 residues. V was shortened by 3 bases and J by 7 bases, with 13 bases between the two germline ends. CDR3 DNA: TGTGCCAGCAGTTTGGACTGGGCGGGGGAGCAGTACTTC. As protein: CASSLDWAGEQYF.

The chain carries TRBV7-9 and TRBJ2-3; tentative D call: TRBD1 (6 bases). V gave up 5 bases and J gave up 1 base, with 13 bases separating them. Germline lookup yields CDR1 SEHNR and CDR2 FQNEAQ (reference sequence). This CDR3 has 15 amino acids. CDR3 DNA sequence: TGTGCCAGCAGCCAAATAGGGGGTGGCACAGATACGCAGTATTTT. Amino acids: CASSQIGGGTDTQYF.

The chain employs TRBV7-3 and TRBJ2-7, with 7 positions matching TRBD1. Germline-derived CDR1 and CDR2 are SGHTA and FQGTGA. V lost 0 bases and J lost 3; bases outside the gene matches: 5. CDR3 length: 15 amino acids. The CDR3 spells CASSLTAGGGYEQYF. CDR3 in DNA: TGTGCCAGCAGCTTAACGGCAGGGGGTGGCTACGAGCAGTACTTC.

This clone was observed a single time. The chain combines TRBV5-8 with TRBJ1-1; 8 nucleotides agree with TRBD1. The CDR3 is 14 amino acids. After removal of 4 bases from V and 4 bases from J, the junction contained 6 bases not matched to a gene. Germline loops: CDR1 SGHTS, CDR2 YDEGEE. This chain's CDR3 is CASSQNRGSTEAFF. CDR3 DNA sequence: TGTGCCAGCAGCCAGAACAGGGGGAGCACTGAAGCTTTCTTT. The full variable domain, with the rest looked up from reference TRBV5-8 and TRBJ1-1, is EAGVTQSPTHLIKTRGQQATLRCSPISGHTSVYWYQQALGLGLQFLLWYDEGEERNRGNFPPRFSGRQFPNYSSELNVNALELEDSALYLCASSQNRGSTEAFFGQGTRLTVV.

The chain carries TRBV27 and TRBJ2-3; no reliable D call. With 5 bases removed from V and 1 base from J, the gap between germline ends came to 16 bases. CDR3 length equals 16 residues. Germline CDR1 is MNHEY and CDR2 is SMNVEV (reference sequence). CDR3 nucleotides: TGTGCCAGCAGTCACTCCCGTGCCCCCGGCACAGATACGCAGTATTTT. Its protein is CASSHSRAPGTDTQYF.

The chain carries TRBV27 and TRBJ2-3, with D possibly matching TRBD1 (6 bases). The CDR3 totals 15 residues. Germline CDR1 is MNHEY and CDR2 is SMNVEV (reference sequence). The V and J ends lost 3 bases and 3 bases respectively, with 13 bases between them. The CDR3 DNA is TGTGCCAGCAGTTTCATAGGGGGTGTTACAGATACGCAGTATTTT. It specifies CASSFIGGVTDTQYF.

The chain joins TRBV5-5 to TRBJ2-5; 8 nucleotides line up with TRBD2. Trimming at V came to 4 bases and at J to 5 bases, leaving 10 bases not matched to a gene. The CDR3 length is 15 residues. Germline CDR1 SGHKS, CDR2 YYEKEE (reference sequence). As DNA, the CDR3 is TGTGCCAGCAGCCCCTTCGGACTAGCCGGCGAGACCCAGTACTTC. As protein: CASSPFGLAGETQYF. Complete variable domain (other parts from reference TRBV5-5 and TRBJ2-5): DAGVTQSPTHLIKTRGQQVTLRCSPISGHKSVSWYQQVLGQGPQFIFQYYEKEERGRGNFPDRFSARQFPNYSSELNVNALLLGDSALYLCASSPFGLAGETQYFGPGTRLLVL.

This chain links TRBV5-8 with TRBJ2-3; unclear D gene. The germline V and J ends were trimmed by 0 bases and 6 bases, with 11 bases remaining between them. Germline-derived CDR1 and CDR2 are SGHTS and YDEGEE. This CDR3 contains 14 residues. The CDR3 region has the DNA TGTGCCAGCAGCTTGGAGGCCGTTCAGGATACGCAGTATTTT. Its protein is CASSLEAVQDTQYF.

V and J are TRBV4-1 and TRBJ2-5; 12 nucleotides align to TRBD2. This CDR3 is 16 amino acids long. V lost 4 bases and J lost 3; bases outside the gene matches: 6. Per the germline V gene, CDR1 is MGHRA and CDR2 is YSYEKL. The CDR3 protein is CASSPGLAGSEETQYF. The CDR3 DNA sequence: TGCGCCAGCAGCCCAGGACTAGCGGGAAGCGAAGAGACCCAGTACTTC.

The chain carries TRBV23-1 and TRBJ2-7, with 7 bases identical to TRBD1. TRBV23-1 is an open reading frame whose function is uncertain. The CDR3 has 14 residues. After removal of 2 bases from V and 6 bases from J, the junction contained 7 bases not matched to a gene. Here the CDR3 DNA reads TGCGCCAGCAGTCAAGAATACAGGGGCTCCGAGCAGTACTTC. Translated: CASSQEYRGSEQYF.

The chain links TRBV5-1 to TRBJ2-1; 8 bases agree with TRBD2. The CDR3 extends over 16 amino acids. V shed 0 bases, J shed 2 bases, and the junction held 4 bases outside the gene matches. In germline, CDR1 is SGHRS, CDR2 YFSETQ. DNA for the CDR3: TGCGCCAGCAGCTTGGCACTAGCGGCCGCCTACAATGAGCAGTTCTTC. Protein: CASSLALAAAYNEQFF.

V is TRBV29-1 and J is TRBJ2-1; D uncertain. The CDR3 has 10 amino acids. With 3 bases removed from V and 10 bases from J, the gap between germline ends came to 7 bases. Germline V gene data show CDR1 as SQVTM and CDR2 as ANQGSEA. In nucleotides, the CDR3 is TGCAGCGTTGATTGGCCAGAGCAGTTCTTC. Protein sequence: CSVDWPEQFF.

The chain recombines TRBV7-2 with TRBJ2-1; unclear D gene. The ends were cut back, 3 bases at V and 8 bases at J, with 8 bases in the middle. This CDR3 has 12 amino acids. The V gene's germline CDR1 is SGHTA and CDR2 FQGNSA. DNA for the CDR3: TGTGCCAGCAGCTTTAGGTGGGATGAGCAGTTCTTC. Its translation is CASSFRWDEQFF.

V is TRBV19 and J is TRBJ2-7; D is undetermined. Germline V gene data show CDR1 as LNHDA and CDR2 as SQIVND (reference sequence). This CDR3 is built from 13 residues. Trimming removed 4 bases at V and 5 bases at J, with 12 bases between. The CDR3 region has the DNA TGTGCCAGTAGTAAGGTCCCAGAGGACGAGCAGTACTTC. Protein: CASSKVPEDEQYF.

The table lists this clone with a count of one. V is TRBV5-5 and J is TRBJ2-3; D could derive from TRBD1 or TRBD2 (6 bases each). This CDR3 contains 15 residues. V lost 5 bases, J lost 2 bases, and 15 bases lay in between. Germline CDR1 and CDR2: SGHKS and YYEKEE (reference sequence). For the CDR3, the DNA is TGTGCCAGCAGTCCCTCGGGGGCTTCCACAGATACGCAGTATTTT. Residues: CASSPSGASTDTQYF.

The CDR3 DNA reads as TGTGCCAGCAGTCCCTCACTAGCGGGCACCTACGAGCAGTACTTC. Protein: CASSPSLAGTYEQYF. The rearrangement links TRBV11-2 to TRBJ2-7; TRBD2 aligns across 9 bases. The CDR3 is 15 amino acids. V shed 6 bases, J shed 2 bases, and the junction held 8 bases outside the gene matches. Germline assignment: CDR1 SGHAT and CDR2 FQNNGV.

The rearrangement joins TRBV19 to TRBJ1-5; D not certain. V was clipped by 7 bases and J by 0 bases, with 7 bases between them. Looked up from germline, CDR1 is LNHDA and CDR2 is SQIVND (reference sequence). This CDR3 region has 13 residues. The CDR3 DNA reads TGTGCCAGTAACGAGCTTAGCAATCAGCCCCAGCATTTT. Its translation is CASNELSNQPQHF.